This T cell receptor beta chain emerged from a study of T cell responses to AZD1222 COVID-19 vaccine. Germline V gene sequence: CDR1 MNHEY, CDR2 SVGAGI. The CDR3 loop spans 11 amino acids. V was trimmed by 8 bases and J by 0 bases, leaving 2 bases between them. Sequencing was performed with immunoSEQ multiplex PCR; in TCRdb, only in-frame clones are kept and a portion is missing. The sample consists of around 140,000 clones, 80% to 95% of them appearing once. The sequencing used peripheral blood, collected on day 0 of AZD1222 vaccination. This rearrangement joins TRBV6-5 to TRBJ2-1; D is unclear. The sequence was obtained from an adult in good health. This CDR3 reads CASGSYNEQFF. The CDR3 bases are TGTGCCAGCGGCTCCTACAATGAGCAGTTCTTC.